A selection of T cell receptor beta chains follows, all from one sample in a study of technical replicates of blood from a handful of donors. TCRdb keeps only in-frame clones here, not all; method: immunoSEQ multiplex PCR. The table shows approximately 74,000 clones, with roughly 98% occurring only once. Specimen: T cells isolated from PBMCs. Source of these receptors: a human donor in good health. The CDR3 runs from the conserved cysteine through the conserved F or W. D genes are given only for firm matches. The size field is filled for only some rows; it gives once, few, many or a size class.

abundance | j_gene | d_gene | v_gene | len | CDR3aa | CDR3nt
. | TRBJ2-1 | TRBD2 | TRBV30 | 15 | CAWSAEGTRRNEQFF | TGTGCCTGGAGTGCGGAGGGGACTAGGAGGAATGAGCAGTTCTTC
. | TRBJ1-5 | TRBD1 | TRBV30 | 15 | CAWRAPTGGDQPQHF | TGTGCCTGGAGAGCCCCCACAGGGGGCGACCAGCCCCAGCATTTT
. | TRBJ2-7 | . | TRBV5-1 | 16 | CASSESSGTYSYEQYF | TGCGCCAGCAGCGAGTCAAGCGGAACATACTCCTACGAGCAGTACTTC
. | TRBJ2-7 | TRBD2 | TRBV7-6 | 16 | CASSLGTSGRLYEQYF | TGTGCCAGCAGCTTAGGGACTAGCGGGCGCCTCTACGAGCAGTACTTC
. | TRBJ2-7 | . | TRBV7-8 | 15 | CASNLGGRAFYEQYF | TGTGCCAGCAACCTTGGGGGCAGGGCTTTCTACGAGCAGTACTTC
. | TRBJ2-5 | . | TRBV29-1 | 13 | CSVESEAAETQYF | TGCAGCGTTGAATCAGAGGCAGCAGAGACCCAGTACTTC
. | TRBJ1-1 | . | TRBV10-1 | 17 | CASSESIVRGGGTEAFF | TGCGCCAGCAGTGAGTCGATTGTCCGGGGGGGAGGCACTGAAGCTTTCTTT
. | TRBJ1-1 | . | TRBV4-1 | 15 | CASSLRAGGGTEAFF | TGCGCCAGCAGCCTAAGGGCGGGGGGTGGCACTGAAGCTTTCTTT
. | TRBJ1-1 | TRBD1 | TRBV2 | 14 | CASSNDRGTAEAFF | TGTGCCAGCAGCAATGACAGGGGAACCGCTGAAGCTTTCTTT
. | TRBJ1-2 | . | TRBV11-3 | 12 | CASSSRGYGYTF | TGTGCCAGCAGCTCCCGGGGCTATGGCTACACCTTC
. | TRBJ2-1 | . | TRBV27 | 13 | CASSTRAHNEQFF | TGTGCCAGCAGCACCAGGGCTCACAATGAGCAGTTCTTC
. | TRBJ1-2 | . | TRBV9 | 15 | CASSVVGDSQRGYTF | TGTGCCAGCAGCGTAGTTGGCGACAGCCAACGAGGCTACACCTTC
. | TRBJ1-1 | . | TRBV19 | 14 | CASSSGAPNTEAFF | TGTGCCAGTAGTTCCGGAGCCCCGAACACTGAAGCTTTCTTT
. | TRBJ2-3 | . | TRBV5-1 | 15 | CASSPGETSTDTQYF | TGCGCCAGCAGCCCGGGGGAAACTAGCACAGATACGCAGTATTTT
. | TRBJ2-7 | TRBD1 | TRBV30 | 14 | CACRRDRSSYEQYF | TGTGCCTGTAGGAGGGACAGGAGCTCCTACGAGCAGTACTTC
. | TRBJ2-5 | TRBD1 | TRBV5-4 | 14 | CASSSGQGRETQYF | TGTGCCAGCAGTTCGGGACAGGGGCGAGAGACCCAGTACTTC
. | TRBJ2-7 | . | TRBV7-9 | 13 | CASSFMSSYEQYF | TGTGCCAGCAGCTTCATGAGCTCCTACGAGCAGTACTTC
. | TRBJ1-4 | . | TRBV6-1 | 14 | CASSEVGVYEKLFF | TGTGCCAGCAGTGAAGTAGGGGTTTATGAAAAACTGTTTTTT
. | TRBJ1-1 | TRBD1 | TRBV27 | 13 | CASSPGQGIEAFF | TGTGCCAGCAGTCCGGGACAGGGGATTGAAGCTTTCTTT
. | TRBJ1-5 | TRBD1 | TRBV2 | 15 | CASRPDRNSPQPQHF | TGTGCCAGCAGGCCGGACAGGAATTCACCTCAGCCCCAGCATTTT
. | TRBJ1-5 | TRBD1 | TRBV5-1 | 15 | CASSLGGQDGQPQHF | TGCGCCAGCAGCTTGGGCGGACAGGACGGGCAGCCCCAGCATTTT
. | TRBJ2-7 | . | TRBV5-6 | 13 | CASSFELSYEQYF | TGTGCCAGCAGCTTTGAACTATCCTACGAGCAGTACTTC
. | TRBJ1-4 | TRBD1 | TRBV6-4 | 14 | CASSDPTTGGKLFF | TGTGCCAGCAGTGACCCAACCACAGGGGGAAAACTGTTTTTT
. | TRBJ2-1 | . | TRBV28 | 17 | CASSFLLAASSYNEQFF | TGTGCCAGCAGTTTCTTACTAGCTGCCAGCTCCTACAATGAGCAGTTCTTC
. | TRBJ2-1 | . | TRBV29-1 | 12 | CSATKQSPEQFF | TGCAGCGCGACAAAGCAATCTCCTGAGCAGTTCTTC
. | TRBJ2-5 | . | TRBV5-1 | 16 | CASSSGTPPTRETQYF | TGCGCCAGCAGCTCCGGGACTCCTCCTACACGTGAGACCCAGTACTTC
. | TRBJ2-5 | TRBD1 | TRBV6-1 | 14 | CASSDRGLKETQYF | TGTGCCAGCAGTGACAGGGGGTTAAAAGAGACCCAGTACTTC
. | TRBJ2-7 | TRBD1 | TRBV5-6 | 13 | CASSFDRGDEQYF | TGTGCCAGCAGCTTCGACAGGGGGGACGAGCAGTACTTC
. | TRBJ1-2 | . | TRBV21-1 | 16 | CASSKGPGVGVDGYTF | TGTGCCAGCAGCAAAGGGCCGGGAGTTGGGGTTGATGGCTACACCTTC
. | TRBJ2-5 | . | TRBV6-1 | 14 | CASSFTAWAETQYF | TGTGCCAGCAGTTTTACCGCGTGGGCAGAGACCCAGTACTTC
. | TRBJ1-1 | . | TRBV7-9 | 15 | CASSAGQTMNTEAFF | TGTGCCAGCAGCGCAGGACAGACAATGAACACTGAAGCTTTCTTT
once | TRBJ2-3 | TRBD2 | TRBV25-1 | 14 | CASGLAGGGDTQYF | TGTGCCAGTGGACTAGCGGGAGGAGGAGATACGCAGTATTTT
. | TRBJ1-1 | . | TRBV6-1 | 14 | CASSDKGGNTEAFF | TGTGCCAGCAGTGATAAAGGGGGTAACACTGAAGCTTTCTTT
. | TRBJ1-2 | . | TRBV10-1 | 13 | CASSGEGSYGYTF | TGCGCCAGCAGTGGGGAGGGCTCCTATGGCTACACCTTC
. | TRBJ2-7 | . | TRBV4-1 | 18 | CASSQVGGRQGSFYEQYF | TGCGCCAGCAGCCAAGTGGGGGGTCGGCAGGGAAGTTTCTACGAGCAGTACTTC
. | TRBJ2-1 | TRBD2 | TRBV6-1 | 16 | CASSGRTRIAYNEQFF | TGTGCCAGCAGTGGGAGGACTAGGATCGCCTACAATGAGCAGTTCTTC
. | TRBJ2-5 | . | TRBV28 | 11 | CASSFSTAQYF | TGTGCCAGCAGTTTTTCGACAGCCCAGTACTTC
. | TRBJ1-1 | . | TRBV9 | 13 | CASNPGGNTEAFF | TGTGCCAGCAACCCCGGGGGGAACACTGAAGCTTTCTTT
. | TRBJ1-1 | . | TRBV7-9 | 13 | CASSYERPTEAFF | TGTGCCAGCAGCTATGAGAGGCCGACTGAAGCTTTCTTT
. | TRBJ1-1 | TRBD1 | TRBV27 | 16 | CASSLGMTGVNTEAFF | TGTGCCAGCAGTTTAGGAATGACAGGGGTGAACACTGAAGCTTTCTTT
. | TRBJ2-7 | . | TRBV4-1 | 15 | CASSQARRDSYEQYF | TGCGCCAGCAGCCAAGCCCGGCGGGACTCCTACGAGCAGTACTTC
once | TRBJ1-1 | . | TRBV7-6 | 12 | CASSTRTNEAFF | TGTGCCAGCAGCACGAGAACCAATGAAGCTTTCTTT
. | TRBJ1-5 | . | TRBV9 | 13 | CASRGGSNQPQHF | TGTGCCAGCAGGGGAGGTAGCAATCAGCCCCAGCATTTT
. | TRBJ1-2 | . | TRBV7-9 | 12 | CASSLYGDGYTF | TGTGCCAGCAGCTTATATGGAGATGGCTACACCTTC
. | TRBJ2-7 | . | TRBV10-1 | 15 | CASSERQNSALEQYF | TGCGCCAGCAGTGAAAGACAGAACTCTGCCCTTGAGCAGTACTTC
. | TRBJ1-5 | TRBD1 | TRBV30 | 13 | CAWGDSSNQPQHF | TGTGCCTGGGGGGACAGTAGCAATCAGCCCCAGCATTTT
. | TRBJ1-5 | . | TRBV5-4 | 15 | CASTDTFYSNQPQHF | TGTGCCAGCACTGACACCTTTTATAGCAATCAGCCCCAGCATTTT
. | TRBJ1-1 | . | TRBV7-6 | 13 | CASSHNPDTEAFF | TGTGCCAGCAGCCATAACCCGGACACTGAAGCTTTCTTT
once | TRBJ2-1 | . | TRBV29-1 | 16 | CSVNGQEGYSYNEQFF | TGCAGCGTTAATGGCCAGGAAGGATACTCCTACAATGAGCAGTTCTTC
. | TRBJ2-3 | TRBD1 | TRBV7-9 | 16 | CASSSTGTGAGDTQYF | TGTGCCAGCAGCTCCACCGGGACAGGGGCTGGAGATACGCAGTATTTT
. | TRBJ1-2 | . | TRBV2 | 13 | CATTPEANYGYTF | TGTGCCACCACTCCCGAAGCTAACTATGGCTACACCTTC
. | TRBJ2-5 | TRBD1 | TRBV7-3 | 15 | CASSFSGTGGETQYF | TGTGCCAGCAGCTTCTCGGGGACAGGGGGAGAGACCCAGTACTTC
. | TRBJ2-7 | . | TRBV5-6 | 15 | CASSLWNRGGYEQYF | TGTGCCAGCAGCTTGTGGAACAGGGGGGGCTACGAGCAGTACTTC
. | TRBJ2-7 | . | TRBV4-1 | 14 | CASSQDGPLYEQYF | TGCGCCAGCAGCCAAGATGGCCCTCTCTACGAGCAGTACTTC
. | TRBJ2-7 | TRBD2 | TRBV5-6 | 16 | CASSLDPLLAGPEQYF | TGTGCCAGCAGCTTGGACCCCCTACTAGCGGGCCCGGAGCAGTACTTC
once | TRBJ1-1 | . | TRBV15 | 16 | CATSSDRELMNTEAFF | TGTGCCACCAGCAGTGATAGAGAACTAATGAACACTGAAGCTTTCTTT
. | TRBJ1-3 | . | TRBV6-5 | 14 | CASSPTVSGNTIYF | TGTGCCAGCAGTCCGACAGTCTCTGGAAACACCATATATTTT